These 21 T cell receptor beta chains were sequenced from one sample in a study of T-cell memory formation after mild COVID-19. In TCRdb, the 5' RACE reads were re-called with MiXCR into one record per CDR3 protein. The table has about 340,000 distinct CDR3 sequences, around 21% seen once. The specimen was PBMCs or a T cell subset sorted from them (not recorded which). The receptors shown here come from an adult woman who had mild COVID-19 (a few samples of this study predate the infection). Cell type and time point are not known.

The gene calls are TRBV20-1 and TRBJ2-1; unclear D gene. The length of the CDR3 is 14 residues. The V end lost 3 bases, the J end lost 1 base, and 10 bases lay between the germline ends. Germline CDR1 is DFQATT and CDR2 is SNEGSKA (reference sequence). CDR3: CSAREPRSYNEQFF. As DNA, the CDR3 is TGCAGTGCTAGGGAGCCTAGATCCTACAATGAGCAGTTCTTC.

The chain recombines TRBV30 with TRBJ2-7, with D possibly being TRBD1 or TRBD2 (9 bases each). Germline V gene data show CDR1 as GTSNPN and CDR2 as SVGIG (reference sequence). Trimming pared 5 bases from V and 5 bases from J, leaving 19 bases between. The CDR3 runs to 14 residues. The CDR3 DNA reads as TGTGCCTGGCGACAGGGGGTAGCGGGAGACGAGCAGTACTTC. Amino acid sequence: CAWRQGVAGDEQYF. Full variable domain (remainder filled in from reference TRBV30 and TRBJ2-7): SQTIHQWPATLVQPVGSPLSLECTVEGTSNPNLYWYRQAAGRGLQLLFYSVGIGQISSEVPQNLSASRPQDRQFILSSKKLLLSDSGFYLCAWRQGVAGDEQYFGPGTRLTVT.

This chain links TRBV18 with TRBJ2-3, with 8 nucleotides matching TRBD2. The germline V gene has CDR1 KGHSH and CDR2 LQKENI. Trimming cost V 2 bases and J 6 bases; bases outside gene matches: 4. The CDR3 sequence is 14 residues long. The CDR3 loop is CASSPFGGGDTQYF. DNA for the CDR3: TGTGCCAGCTCACCATTCGGGGGGGGCGATACGCAGTATTTT.

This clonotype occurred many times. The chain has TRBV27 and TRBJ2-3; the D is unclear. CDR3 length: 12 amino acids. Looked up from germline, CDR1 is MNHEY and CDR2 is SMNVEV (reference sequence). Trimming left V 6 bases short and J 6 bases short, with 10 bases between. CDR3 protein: CASSLFGDTQYF. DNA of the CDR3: TGTGCCAGCAGCTTGTTTGGCGATACGCAGTATTTT.

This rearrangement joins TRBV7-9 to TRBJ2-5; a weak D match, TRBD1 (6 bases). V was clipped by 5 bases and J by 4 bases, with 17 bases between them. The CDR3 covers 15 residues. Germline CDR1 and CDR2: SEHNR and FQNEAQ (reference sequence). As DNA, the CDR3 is TGTGCCAGCAGCGGGGACATGCGGGTCCGAGAGACCCAGTACTTC. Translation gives CASSGDMRVRETQYF.

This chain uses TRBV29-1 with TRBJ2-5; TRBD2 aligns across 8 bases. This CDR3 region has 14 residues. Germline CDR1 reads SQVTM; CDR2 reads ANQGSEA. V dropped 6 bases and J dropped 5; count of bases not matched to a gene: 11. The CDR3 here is CSVLGPPGGETQYF. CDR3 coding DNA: TGCAGCGTATTGGGACCGCCGGGGGGGGAGACCCAGTACTTC.

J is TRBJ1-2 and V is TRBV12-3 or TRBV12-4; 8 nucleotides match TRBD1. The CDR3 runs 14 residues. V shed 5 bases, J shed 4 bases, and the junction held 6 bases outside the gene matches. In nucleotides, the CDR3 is TGTGCCAGCAGTCCGATAGACAGGGGCTATGGCTACACCTTC. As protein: CASSPIDRGYGYTF.

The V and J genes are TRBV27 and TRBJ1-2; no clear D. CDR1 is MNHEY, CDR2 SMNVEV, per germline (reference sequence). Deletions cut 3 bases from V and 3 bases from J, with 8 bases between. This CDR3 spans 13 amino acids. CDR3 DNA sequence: TGTGCCAGCAGTTTGTACCGGGACTATGGCTACACCTTC. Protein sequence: CASSLYRDYGYTF.

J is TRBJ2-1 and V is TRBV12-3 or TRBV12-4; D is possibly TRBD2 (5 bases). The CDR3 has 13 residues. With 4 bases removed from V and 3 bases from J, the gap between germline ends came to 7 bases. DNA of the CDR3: TGTGCCAGCAGTTCCCGGGACTACAATGAGCAGTTCTTC. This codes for CASSSRDYNEQFF.

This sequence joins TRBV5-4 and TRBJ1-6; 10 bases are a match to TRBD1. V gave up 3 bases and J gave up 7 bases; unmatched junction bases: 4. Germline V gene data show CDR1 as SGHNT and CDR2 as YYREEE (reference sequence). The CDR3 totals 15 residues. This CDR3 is CASSWTGQGNSPLHF. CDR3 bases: TGTGCCAGCAGCTGGACGGGACAGGGGAATTCACCCCTCCACTTT.

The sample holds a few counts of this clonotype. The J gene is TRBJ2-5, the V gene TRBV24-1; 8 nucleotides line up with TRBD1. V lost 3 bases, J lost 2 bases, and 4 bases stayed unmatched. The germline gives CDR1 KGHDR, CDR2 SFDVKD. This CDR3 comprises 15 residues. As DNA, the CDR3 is TGTGCCACCAGTGATACCGGACAGGGTCAAGAGACCCAGTACTTC. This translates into CATSDTGQGQETQYF.

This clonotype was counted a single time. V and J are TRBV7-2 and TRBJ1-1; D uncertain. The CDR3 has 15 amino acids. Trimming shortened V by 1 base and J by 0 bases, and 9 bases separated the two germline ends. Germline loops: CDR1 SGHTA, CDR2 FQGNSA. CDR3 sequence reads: CASSLVSVMNTEAFF. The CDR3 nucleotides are TGTGCCAGCAGCTTAGTGAGTGTTATGAACACTGAAGCTTTCTTT.

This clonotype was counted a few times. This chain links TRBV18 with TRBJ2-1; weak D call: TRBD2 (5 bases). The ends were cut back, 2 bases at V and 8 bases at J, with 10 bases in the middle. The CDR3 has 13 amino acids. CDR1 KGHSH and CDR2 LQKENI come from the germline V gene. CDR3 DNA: TGTGCCAGCTCACCAGGATCCGGGGATGAGCAGTTCTTC. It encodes CASSPGSGDEQFF. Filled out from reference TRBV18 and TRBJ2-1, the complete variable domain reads NAGVMQNPRHLVRRRGQEARLRCSPMKGHSHVYWYRQLPEEGLKFMVYLQKENIIDESGMPKERFSAEFPKEGPSILRIQQVVRGDSAAYFCASSPGSGDEQFFGPGTRLTVL.

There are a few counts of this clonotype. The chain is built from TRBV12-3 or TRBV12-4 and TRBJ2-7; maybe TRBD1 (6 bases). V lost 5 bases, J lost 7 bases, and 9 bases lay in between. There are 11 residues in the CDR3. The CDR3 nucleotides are TGTGCCAGCAGTAACAGGGATGAGCAGTACTTC. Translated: CASSNRDEQYF.

CDR3 sequence reads: CASSHYTPSTDTQYF. The CDR3 DNA follows: TGCGCCAGCAGCCACTACACGCCTAGCACAGATACGCAGTATTTT. The J gene is TRBJ2-3, the V gene TRBV5-1, with no clear D. With 4 bases removed from V and 0 bases from J, the gap between germline ends came to 12 bases. The CDR3 runs 15 residues. Germline V gene lookup returns CDR1 SGHRS and CDR2 YFSETQ.

The CDR3 reads CASSLSGRDGYTF. CDR3 nucleotides: TGTGCCAGCAGTTTGTCAGGGCGGGATGGCTACACCTTC. The chain uses TRBV12-3 or TRBV12-4 and TRBJ1-2, with D possibly matching TRBD1 (5 bases). This CDR3 has 13 residues. The ends were cut back, 3 bases at V and 6 bases at J, with 11 bases in the middle.

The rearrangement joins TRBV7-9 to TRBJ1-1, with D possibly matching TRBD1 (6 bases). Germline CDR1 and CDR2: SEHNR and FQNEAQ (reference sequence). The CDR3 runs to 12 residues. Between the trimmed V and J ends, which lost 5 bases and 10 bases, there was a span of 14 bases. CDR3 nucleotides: TGTGCCAGCAGCCCCCCAATCAGGGGAGCTTTCTTT. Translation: CASSPPIRGAFF.

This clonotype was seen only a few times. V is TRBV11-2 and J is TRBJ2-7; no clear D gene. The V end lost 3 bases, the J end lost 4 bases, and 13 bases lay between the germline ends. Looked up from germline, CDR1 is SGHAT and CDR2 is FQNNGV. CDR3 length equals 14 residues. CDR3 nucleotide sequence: TGTGCCAGCAGCTTTTCTGAAAGGGCTTACGAGCAGTACTTC. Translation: CASSFSERAYEQYF.

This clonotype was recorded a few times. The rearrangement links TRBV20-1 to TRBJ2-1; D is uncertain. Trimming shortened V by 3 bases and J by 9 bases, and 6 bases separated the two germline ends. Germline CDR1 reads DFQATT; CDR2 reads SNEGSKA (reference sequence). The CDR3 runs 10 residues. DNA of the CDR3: TGCAGTGCTAGTGTGGGTGAGCAGTTCTTC. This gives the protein CSASVGEQFF.

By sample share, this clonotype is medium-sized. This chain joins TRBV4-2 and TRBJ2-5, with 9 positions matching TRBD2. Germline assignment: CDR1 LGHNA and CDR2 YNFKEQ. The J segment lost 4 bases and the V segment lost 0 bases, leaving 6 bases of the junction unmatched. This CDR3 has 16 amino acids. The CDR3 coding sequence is TGTGCCAGCAGCCAAGAGGCGGGAGGGCCCCCAGAGACCCAGTACTTC. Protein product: CASSQEAGGPPETQYF.

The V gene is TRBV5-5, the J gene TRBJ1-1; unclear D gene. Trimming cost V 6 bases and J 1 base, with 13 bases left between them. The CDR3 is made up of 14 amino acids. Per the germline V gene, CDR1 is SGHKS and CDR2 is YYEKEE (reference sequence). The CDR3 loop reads CASTPVAGNTEAFF. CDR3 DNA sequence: TGTGCCAGCACCCCTGTGGCAGGGAACACTGAAGCTTTCTTT.